This TCR beta chain was profiled in a study of cytomegalovirus exposure and HLA in healthy donors. Germline CDR1 and CDR2: SGDLS and YYNGEE. V shed 3 bases and J shed 4 bases, with 16 bases lying between them. CDR3 size: 15 residues. The PCR used 60 Vbeta and 13 Jbeta primers. The protocol was immunoSEQ multiplex PCR, while the TCRdb copy is restricted to in-frame clones and leaves out a portion. Here the sample spans 100,000 or so clones, 67% being singletons. This clonotype was sampled from a young man in good health and CMV-seronegative. Sequencing input: PBMCs. This chain joins TRBV9 and TRBJ1-1, with TRBD1 as a possible D gene (6 bases). CDR3 sequence (DNA): TGTGCCAGCAGCGCGAACCCACAGGGAAGCACTGAAGCTTTCTTT. Translation gives CASSANPQGSTEAFF.